The 6 T cell receptor beta chains below come from one sample, sequenced in a study of T-cell memory formation after mild COVID-19. MiXCR, run by TCRdb on the 5' RACE reads, gives a single entry per CDR3 protein. The data contain approximately 500,000 distinct CDR3 sequences, around 27% of them seen just once; the ten biggest clones take up around 13%. Sequencing was carried out using PBMCs or a T cell subset sorted from them (not recorded which). Every receptor here comes from an adult woman who had mild COVID-19 (a few samples of this study predate the infection). Cell type and time point are not known.

The genes are TRBV12-3 or TRBV12-4 and TRBJ2-3, with 7 bases that match TRBD2. CDR3 length: 16 amino acids. Trimming at V came to 6 bases and at J to 0 bases, leaving 9 bases not matched to a gene. The CDR3 DNA follows: TGTGCCAGCAGGCTCTCTAGCGGAACTAGCACAGATACGCAGTATTTT. Its translation: CASRLSSGTSTDTQYF.

This clonotype was found a few times. The chain combines TRBV30 with TRBJ1-2; D might be TRBD1 (5 bases). From germline, CDR1 is GTSNPN and CDR2 SVGIG (reference sequence). Trimming removed 2 bases at V and 1 base at J, with 11 bases between. The CDR3 loop spans 14 amino acids. CDR3 sequence: CAWSMGGFNYGYTF. The DNA for the CDR3 is TGTGCCTGGAGTATGGGGGGGTTTAACTATGGCTACACCTTC.

This clonotype was seen only a few times. This sequence joins TRBV5-1 and TRBJ1-1; 11 positions agree with TRBD1. Trimming removed 6 bases from V and 0 bases from J; junction bases left unmatched: 4. The V gene's germline CDR1 is SGHRS and CDR2 YFSETQ. This CDR3 contains 15 residues. In nucleotides, the CDR3 is TGCGCCAGCACCCGGACAGGGGGCGTGAACACTGAAGCTTTCTTT. Its translation is CASTRTGGVNTEAFF.

This clonotype has just a few counts. The chain couples TRBV6-5 to TRBJ1-4, with no clear D. CDR1 and CDR2 (germline): MNHEY, SVGAGI. The CDR3 contains 16 residues. Trimming cost V 6 bases and J 2 bases, with 16 bases left between them. The DNA for the CDR3 is TGTGCCAGCAGCCCTACGCTCGCACGGACTAATGAAAAACTGTTTTTT. It is translated as CASSPTLARTNEKLFF.

The chain uses TRBV27 and TRBJ2-7, with a weak D call TRBD2 (5 bases). CDR1 MNHEY and CDR2 SMNVEV come from the germline V gene (reference sequence). The CDR3 consists of 15 residues. The ends were cut back, 3 bases at V and 1 base at J, with 13 bases in the middle. As DNA, the CDR3 is TGTGCCAGCAGTTTCAGCGGCCTTGGGTCCTACGAGCAGTACTTC. Translation: CASSFSGLGSYEQYF.

This clonotype was counted at least ten times. The chain recombines TRBV20-1 with TRBJ2-7; 11 nucleotides match TRBD2. V dropped 0 bases and J dropped 0; count of bases not matched to a gene: 7. The CDR3 sequence is 17 residues long. Germline V gene sequence: CDR1 DFQATT, CDR2 SNEGSKA (reference sequence). The CDR3 reads CSARDPTSGGPSYEQYF. The CDR3 DNA is TGCAGTGCTAGAGATCCCACTAGCGGGGGCCCCTCCTACGAGCAGTACTTC.